Included here is one T cell receptor beta chain sequence, with context. This clonotype was seen a handful of times. What antigen it recognizes has not been identified. The input lacks base qualities; no much larger clone sits a single base away. The sample's time point label is to be understood as: newly diagnosed GD, antithyroid drugs for less than 3 months. RNA was extracted from PBMCs in TRIzol for both TCR sequencing and RNA sequencing. Graves' disease was diagnosed according to American Thyroid Association guidelines. Patients were recruited from an endocrinology department in Xi'an, China. Each patient gave about 9.1 milliliters of peripheral blood, collected in an EDTA anticoagulant tube. Ficoll Paque Plus density gradient separation was used to isolate PBMCs, and no additional T cell sorting was done. RNA quality was checked with an Agilent 2100 Bioanalyzer and agarose gel, and concentration with a NanoDrop 2000.

The entry originates in a study of regulatory T cells in long-lasting Graves disease (dated by TCRdb to 2020 to 2023). A note on the overall study: In the newly diagnosed Graves' disease group, patients had been taking antithyroid drugs for less than 3 months. Patients with persistent Graves' disease were compared with patients with newly diagnosed Graves' disease using TCR sequencing and RNA sequencing of peripheral blood. The study took place in China and was registered as a clinical trial. A total of some 33 samples were covered by TCR sequencing, comprising some 13 persistent and 20 or so newly diagnosed Graves' disease patients. General findings and caveats noted by the study authors: The study examined only peripheral blood because the primary lesion, thyroid tissue, could not be accessed. Persistent Graves' disease patients showed lower TCR Shannon entropy and fewer highly expanded clones than newly diagnosed patients, suggesting clonal expansion. Patients with persistent disease shared more public clonotypes (approximately 2,500) than newly diagnosed patients did (approximately 970). The authors noted that the small sample size was a limitation that may lower accuracy. Sequencing and analysis were limited to the TCR beta chain.

Library preparation was by multiplex PCR. The listed sequencing device is Illumina HiSeq 4000. To build TCR beta libraries, CDR3 regions were amplified by Arm-PCR using iRepertoire HTBI primers. Gel purification was performed on PCR products prior to sequencing. In the authors' own workflow: Gene usage analysis of CDR3 amino acid clonotypes used the roughly 60 TRBV and 14 to 15 TRBJ segments found across samples. COPE and FqMerger were used to merge filtered high-quality paired reads into contigs. Contigs were aligned with BLAST to IMGT TRBV, TRBD and TRBJ reference genes, and CDR3 was defined per IMGT. Highly expanded clones were defined as clonotypes with a frequency above 0.1%. Shannon entropy served as the measure of repertoire diversity, while the Gini coefficient captured V-J evenness. A clonotype found in more than one individual was treated as public. TCRdb reworked the public reads: Q25 trimming with fastp, MiXCR clone assembly, productive beta chains retained. For every CDR3 protein sequence, its rows merge into one entry that carries the most common genes and DNA. TCRdb's processing, not the authors', yielded these V and J calls. For this sample there are roughly 430,000 distinct CDR3 sequences; around 15% appear just once. The ten largest clonotypes hold roughly a tenth of the sample.

The same data also contributed to another study, on T cells in Graves' hyperthyroidism and ophthalmopathy. As the second publication notes: Stable Graves' hyperthyroidism was defined as the absence of progression to ophthalmopathy over 18 months of follow-up. Hyperthyroidism patients were aged 18 to 65 years and newly diagnosed, with disease duration of less than 2 months. Any patient with an uncontrolled infection, another autoimmune disease, pregnancy or lactation was excluded. Diagnoses were based on clinical symptoms, serum thyroxine and TRAb, thyroid ultrasound and orbital computed tomography. A first-round RT-PCR of the TCR CDR3 used the HTBI primer set with the Qiagen OneStep RT-PCR kit. Most expanded thyroid clonotypes (frequency above 0.001) were also found in blood, which suggests that blood repertoires may mirror thyroid immune responses. Ophthalmopathy was separated from stable hyperthyroidism by a 13 V-J signature model, with about 88% sensitivity and 81% to 82% specificity obtained in cross-validation and 80%/75% obtained in testing. In validation, progression to ophthalmopathy was predicted by the model with approximately 67% sensitivity and under 85% specificity, a median of about 6 months before onset. To identify distinguishing TCR V-J signatures, a discovery cohort of around 100 patients was used, comprising 43 with Graves' ophthalmopathy and some 60 with stable Graves' hyperthyroidism. Prospective prediction of ophthalmopathy was tested in an independent validation cohort consisting of fewer than 20 hyperthyroidism patients and approximately 16 patients who later progressed to ophthalmopathy. The roughly 90 discovery patients were divided at random into training and test sets in a 7:3 ratio. The study also compared thyroid tissue and blood T-cell repertoires from over 5 Graves' hyperthyroidism patients. Following sampling, methimazole starting at 30 mg daily was given to hyperthyroidism patients, and high-dose intravenous methylprednisolone was given to ophthalmopathy patients. Libraries were constructed in a second round of multiplex PCR, after which size selection and purification were performed. The libraries were sequenced on an Illumina HiSeq2000 using paired-end 100 bp reads. SOAPnuke was used to process the raw data, removing reads that contained adapters or uncalled bases, had a mean Phred below 15, or lacked an exact match to the constant primer or identifier. COPE v1.2.5 was used to merge high-quality paired reads, and clonotypes were defined as unique nucleotide sequences. Clonotypes were aligned to IMGT TRBV, TRBD and TRBJ reference segments using MiTCR v1.1. Only V-J combinations with frequency above 0.0001, covering about 99% of repertoires, were analysed. A TCS score was defined as the ratio between F50 (clonal expansion) and ExV (chaos), using BLOSUM62-based TCRdist between CDR3 peptides within each V-J. Welch's t-statistics and random forest reduced around 510 V-J features to 10 to 15, which were used in a naive Bayes classifier (R e1071). No statistical method was used to set the sample size in advance, and investigators knew the group allocation. TCR Vbeta CDR3 sequencing of 120 to 150 peripheral blood samples (43 ophthalmopathy, approximately 80 hyperthyroidism and around 17 progressor patients) is reported in the paper.

Sequenced material: peripheral blood mononuclear cells (PBMCs), taken at new diagnosis, from a patient treated with antithyroid drugs. The receptor was derived from a woman in her 30s with Graves disease. Donor details come from another sample of the same person, matched by shared clones.

Here the CDR3 is given as CASSNSARTGGFGYTF. DNA sequence: TGTGCCAGTAGTAATTCGGCCCGGACAGGGGGTTTTGGCTACACCTTC. The V gene is TRBV19 and the J gene is TRBJ1-2; 10 of the junction bases match TRBD1. The germline V gene (reference sequence) gives CDR1 as LNHDA and CDR2 as SQIVND. There are 16 amino acids in the CDR3, from cysteine to phenylalanine inclusive. The kept DNA is CDR3 alone, 48 bases in frame from the first base. Compared with germline, V lacks 4 bases and J lacks 7 bases; bases without a gene match: 12.